The sequence of this TCR beta chain was determined in a study of T-cell reconstitution after alpha-beta-depleted transplantation in children. During its preparation, the TCRbeta library received unique molecular identifiers. TCRdb analysed the PCR reads with MiXCR anew, one entry per CDR3 protein. Of about 980,000 distinct CDR3 sequences listed, under 30% are singletons. Study results and caveats: Several hundred expanded graft clones reportedly gave rise to the alpha-beta T cells present about two months after transplant. Newly produced T cells mostly accounted for T-cell counts and diversity one year post-transplant. Certain patients had high TCRbeta diversity at day 60, and it came from recipient T cells and thymic progenitors that survived.

After removal of 3 bases from V and 0 bases from J, the junction contained 5 bases not matched to a gene. Germline V gives CDR1 DFQATT, CDR2 SNEGSKA (reference sequence). The CDR3 is 15 amino acids. This clonotype was recorded at least ten times. Its antigen is still unknown. The rearrangement joins TRBV20-1 to TRBJ2-3, with 8 bases identical to TRBD2. The sequencing used PBMCs, mostly from graft donor cells, collected 360 days after TCRalphabeta/CD19-depleted stem cell transplant. The sequence came from a boy under two years old who had a stem cell transplant for SCID, so the T cells may come from the graft donor. CDR3 region: CSASNGGGSTDTQYF. The CDR3 DNA reads as TGCAGTGCTAGCAATGGCGGGGGGAGCACAGATACGCAGTATTTT.